These T cell receptor beta chains were read from a single sample in a study of cytomegalovirus exposure and HLA in healthy donors. The protocol was immunoSEQ multiplex PCR, while the TCRdb copy is restricted to in-frame clones and leaves out a portion. The table lists under 200,000 clones, around three quarters of them singletons. The source material was PBMCs. The receptors stem from a man in his thirties or forties in good health and CMV-seronegative. Each CDR3 is given with its conserved first and last residue. The order of the fields is V gene, J gene, D gene, clone size, CDR3 DNA, CDR3 protein. A D gene is named only where the DNA matches it firmly. Some rows mark clone size as missing; the rest say once, few, many or name a class of expanded clone.

>TRBV7-3|TRBJ1-1|.|.
TGTGCCAGCAGCTTGGAGGGTGTCACTGAAGCTTTCTTT
CASSLEGVTEAFF
>TRBV11-2|TRBJ1-1|.|.
TGTGCCAGCAGCCCAGAGCGGGGTGAAGCTTTCTTT
CASSPERGEAFF
>TRBV25-1|TRBJ2-3|.|.
TGTGCCAGCAGAGGGGGGGTTCCGGGCACAGATACGCAGTATTTT
CASRGGVPGTDTQYF
>TRBV5-1|TRBJ2-2|TRBD2|.
TGCGCCAGCAGCGGCGGACTAGCAGCCGGGGAGCTGTTTTTT
CASSGGLAAGELFF
>TRBV27|TRBJ2-3|TRBD2|.
TGTGCCAGCAGTCTCCCTCCGGACAGCGGGAGACGTACGCAGTATTTT
CASSLPPDSGRRTQYF
>TRBV10-3|TRBJ2-1|TRBD1|.
TGTGCCATCAGTGAGTCGCCGGGACAGGGTGACAATGAGCAGTTCTTC
CAISESPGQGDNEQFF
>TRBV19|TRBJ2-7|.|.
TGTGCCACGGAGGGACAGCGTCACGAGCAGTACTTC
CATEGQRHEQYF
>TRBV18|TRBJ1-6|.|.
TGTGCCAGCTCACTAGTCAGGGGCCTCAATTCACCCCTCCACTTT
CASSLVRGLNSPLHF
>TRBV7-9|TRBJ1-2|.|.
TGTGCCAGCAGCTCCGGGGGGATACAGGGCCACACCTTC
CASSSGGIQGHTF
>TRBV18|TRBJ2-1|TRBD1|.
TGTGCCAGCTCACCACTTGGGACAGGACACAATGAGCAGTTCTTC
CASSPLGTGHNEQFF
>TRBV19|TRBJ2-6|TRBD2|.
TGTGCCAGTAGTCGGGGGAGGGCCCACTCTGGGGCCAACGTCCTGACTTTC
CASSRGRAHSGANVLTF
>TRBV25-1|TRBJ2-7|.|.
TGTGCCAGCAGTGAATCCGGACAGACTAACTACGAGCAGTACTTC
CASSESGQTNYEQYF
>TRBV25-1|TRBJ2-7|.|once
TGTGCCTGCGGGACTTCCTACGAGCAGTACTTC
CACGTSYEQYF
>TRBV2|TRBJ2-3|TRBD2|once
TGTGCCAGCATTGATAGCGGGAGAGGGACAGATACGCAGTATTTT
CASIDSGRGTDTQYF
>TRBV5-5|TRBJ2-7|.|.
TGTGCCAGCACCCGAGCCGGCGGATCCTACGAGCAGTACTTC
CASTRAGGSYEQYF
>TRBV27|TRBJ1-6|TRBD1|.
TGTGCCAGCAGTTTATTTCTTGGACAGGGGGGTAATTCACCCCTCCACTTT
CASSLFLGQGGNSPLHF
>TRBV5-1|TRBJ1-3|.|.
TGCGCCAGCAGCCCAGGAAACACCATATATTTT
CASSPGNTIYF
>TRBV5-1|TRBJ2-7|TRBD2|once
TGCGCCAGCAGCTTGCCGTCCGGGACTAGCGGGACCACATACGAGCAGTACTTC
CASSLPSGTSGTTYEQYF
>TRBV6-6|TRBJ1-1|TRBD1|.
TGTGCCAGCGGTTCTCGGACAGGGAACACTGAAGCTTTCTTT
CASGSRTGNTEAFF
>TRBV27|TRBJ2-3|.|.
TGTGCCAGCAGTTTACTGCTGCCCACTAGCACAGATACGCAGTATTTT
CASSLLLPTSTDTQYF
>TRBV7-9|TRBJ2-1|TRBD2|few
TGTGCCAGCAGCTTAGAGTCTAGCGGGAGGTATTATGAGCAGTTCTTC
CASSLESSGRYYEQFF
>TRBV5-4|TRBJ2-3|.|once
TGTGCCAGCAGCTTGGCCGTCGGGGTTAGCACAGATACGCAGTATTTT
CASSLAVGVSTDTQYF
>TRBV5-1|TRBJ2-1|.|.
TGCGCCAGCAGCTTGCAGATCCTTGCGGACAATGAGCAGTTCTTC
CASSLQILADNEQFF
>TRBV25-1|TRBJ2-7|TRBD2|once
TGTGCCAGCAGTGATGGGGAGGGAGGGGCCTACGAGCAGTACTTC
CASSDGEGGAYEQYF
>TRBV5-1|TRBJ2-1|TRBD2|.
TGCGCCAGCAGTTGGGGACTAGCGGGGCCCAATGAGCAGTTCTTC
CASSWGLAGPNEQFF
>TRBV7-9|TRBJ1-4|TRBD1|.
TGTGCCAGCAGCCCAACAGGGGGCACCGGGGAAAAACTGTTTTTT
CASSPTGGTGEKLFF
>TRBV2|TRBJ1-2|.|.
TGTGCCAGCAGTGAAGCGATGCCCCAGTCTAGAATCTATGGCTACACCTTC
CASSEAMPQSRIYGYTF
>TRBV23-1|TRBJ2-7|TRBD2|.
TGCGCCAGCAGTCAAAAGGGAGGGCCGGTTTACGAGCAGTACTTC
CASSQKGGPVYEQYF
>TRBV30|TRBJ1-1|.|.
TGTGCCTGGAGGACTGACAGATGGAGCCGGATGAACACTGAAGCTTTCTTT
CAWRTDRWSRMNTEAFF
>TRBV4-1|TRBJ2-7|TRBD2|.
TGCGCCAGCAGCCAAGCCCCGTGGACTAGCGGGAGGGCCTACGAGCAGTACTTC
CASSQAPWTSGRAYEQYF
>TRBV25-1|TRBJ2-5|.|.
TGTGCCAGCAGGGCAGAGACCCAGTACTTC
CASRAETQYF
>TRBV27|TRBJ2-1|TRBD1|.
TGTGCCAGCAGGGGACAGGGTTGGGGCAATGAGCAGTTCTTC
CASRGQGWGNEQFF
>TRBV28|TRBJ1-1|.|.
TGTGCCAGCAGTTCTGGGGGGGGAGATACTGAAGCTTTCTTT
CASSSGGGDTEAFF
>TRBV5-1|TRBJ2-7|TRBD2|few
TGCGCCAGCAGCTTGGGGACTAGCGGCGCCTACGAGCAGTACTTC
CASSLGTSGAYEQYF
>TRBV30|TRBJ1-2|.|.
TGTGCCTGGAGTGTAACGGAGCCTAAACGGGGCTACACCTTC
CAWSVTEPKRGYTF
>TRBV7-9|TRBJ2-2|TRBD2|.
TGTGCCAGCAGCTTAGTAGGCGGGAGGGCCCACACCGGGGAGCTGTTTTTT
CASSLVGGRAHTGELFF